The next 22 T cell receptor beta chains were all read from a single sample in a study of T cells in Graves' hyperthyroidism and ophthalmopathy. What was amplified from RNA transcripts were TCR beta CDR3 regions. When the TCR CDR3 underwent first-round RT-PCR, the HTBI primer set was used. TCRdb re-called the multiplex PCR reads with MiXCR, one entry per CDR3 protein. The table includes about 540,000 distinct CDR3 sequences, roughly 50% detected once. Sequenced input: peripheral blood or thyroid tissue (not recorded which). These receptors were taken from a woman aged 18-29 years with Graves' hyperthyroidism.

The table lists this clonotype with a few counts. V usage is TRBV25-1 and J usage is TRBJ1-4; D gene uncertain. Germline CDR1 is MGHDK and CDR2 is SYGVNS. This CDR3 region has 16 residues. V dropped 8 bases and J dropped 0 bases, with 16 bases sitting between them. CDR3 bases: TGTGCCAGCTTAGCTCCCGCCCGAGCAACTAATGAAAAACTGTTTTTT. Protein product: CASLAPARATNEKLFF.

A note on this clonotype: The CDR3 does not end in the conserved phenylalanine or tryptophan, so this is likely a read error. The DNA is left out, because the CDR3 cannot be placed on it with certainty; the CDR3 is given as TCRdb lists it. The chain joins TRBV10-3 to TRBJ2-7. Ends included, the CDR3 has 9 residues. Germline CDR1 ENHRY, CDR2 SYGVKD. CDR3 in amino acids: CAISDPPAD.

This clonotype appeared a few times. The chain carries TRBV4-1 and TRBJ1-5; D unresolved. Per germline, CDR1 MGHRA and CDR2 YSYEKL. The ends were cut back, 3 bases at V and 3 bases at J, with 3 bases in the middle. CDR3 length: 12 residues. The CDR3 nucleotides read TGCGCCAGCAGCCAGCCCAATCAGCCCCAGCATTTT. It codes for CASSQPNQPQHF.

In this sample, this clonotype turned up many times. The chain links TRBV13 to TRBJ1-2; TRBD1 might be the D (5 bases). Germline lookup yields CDR1 PRHDT and CDR2 FYEKMQ (reference sequence). With 5 bases removed from V and 4 bases from J, the gap between germline ends came to 11 bases. The CDR3 extends over 13 amino acids. This CDR3 is CASSNTGAYGYTF. In nucleotides, the CDR3 is TGTGCCAGCAGCAATACAGGAGCCTATGGCTACACCTTC.

This clonotype was recorded a few times. V usage is TRBV10-3 and J usage is TRBJ1-6; D is undetermined. CDR3 length: 13 residues. With 10 bases removed from V and 7 bases from J, the gap between germline ends came to 14 bases. Germline V gene lookup returns CDR1 ENHRY and CDR2 SYGVKD. CDR3 sequence (DNA): TGTGCCAGCACTGTGTTTAAGAATTCACCCCTCCACTTT. Amino acids: CASTVFKNSPLHF.

This clonotype was observed a few times. CDR3 bases: TGTGCCAGCACCCGCCTGGGTTATTACGAGCAGTACTTC. It yields the protein CASTRLGYYEQYF. V and J are TRBV12-3 or TRBV12-4 and TRBJ2-7; D is ambiguous. The CDR3 is 13 residues long. Trimming took 7 bases from V and 4 from J, leaving 14 bases between them.

V and J are TRBV29-1 and TRBJ1-2; 12 positions agree with TRBD1. This CDR3 spans 12 amino acids. Losses at the gene ends were 5 bases for V and 7 bases for J; bases not matched to a gene: 2. CDR1 SQVTM and CDR2 ANQGSEA come from the germline V gene. CDR3 DNA: TGCAGCGTTCGGGACAGGGGGCTTGGCTACACCTTC. This gives the protein CSVRDRGLGYTF.

The genes are TRBV10-3 and TRBJ1-5; D ambiguous. The germline V gene encodes CDR1 ENHRY and CDR2 SYGVKD. Deletions cut 3 bases from V and 14 bases from J, with 17 bases between. The length of the CDR3 is 13 residues. Here the CDR3 reads CAISERADTYEHF. CDR3 sequence (DNA): TGTGCCATCAGTGAAAGGGCAGATACCTACGAGCATTTT.

The chain employs TRBV10-2 and TRBJ1-2; D not resolved. V lost 2 bases and J lost 4, with 2 bases in between. CDR3 length equals 11 residues. Germline V gene lookup returns CDR1 WSHSY and CDR2 SAAADI. CDR3 region: CASSEPYGYTF. CDR3 in DNA: TGCGCCAGCAGTGAGCCCTATGGCTACACCTTC.

The chain joins TRBV7-9 to TRBJ1-6; 9 nucleotides agree with TRBD1. The trim removed 1 base at V and 9 bases at J, leaving 4 bases unmatched. This CDR3 has 15 amino acids. Per the germline V gene, CDR1 is SEHNR and CDR2 is FQNEAQ (reference sequence). This chain's CDR3 is CASSLGTGAGSPLHF. The CDR3 region has the DNA TGTGCCAGCAGCTTAGGGACAGGGGCAGGTTCACCCCTCCACTTT.

Points on this clonotype: At one boundary the junction diverges from the germline segment, which might be a read error. The chain carries TRBV7-2 and TRBJ1-2, with 11 bases matching TRBD1. The CDR3 runs 13 residues. Germline CDR1 SGHTA, CDR2 FQGNSA. DNA for the CDR3: TGTGCTAGCATGGACAGGGGGCTGGAAGGCTACACCTTC. It yields the protein CASMDRGLEGYTF.

This clonotype was seen more than once but under ten times. This chain joins TRBV7-9 and TRBJ2-6; D is ambiguous. The CDR3 consists of 15 residues. The ends were cut back, 5 bases at V and 2 bases at J, with 10 bases in the middle. Germline V gene lookup returns CDR1 SEHNR and CDR2 FQNEAQ (reference sequence). The chain's CDR3 is CASSANSPGANVLTF. In nucleotides, the CDR3 is TGTGCCAGCAGCGCGAACTCTCCTGGGGCCAACGTCCTGACTTTC. The complete variable domain, with remaining parts taken from reference TRBV7-9 and TRBJ2-6, reads DTGVSQNPRHKITKRGQNVTFRCDPISEHNRLYWYRQTLGQGPEFLTYFQNEAQLEKSRLLSDRFSAERPKGSFSTLEIQRTEQGDSAMYLCASSANSPGANVLTFGAGSRLTVL.

CDR3 nucleotides: TGCAGTGCTAAGGACGGGCAGGCCCTCCACTTT. Its protein is CSAKDGQALHF. The chain couples TRBV20-1 to TRBJ1-6; no definite D call. The germline V gene has CDR1 DFQATT and CDR2 SNEGSKA (reference sequence). The CDR3 has 11 residues. With 4 bases removed from V and 14 bases from J, the gap between germline ends came to 12 bases.

The V and J genes are TRBV24-1 and TRBJ1-4; 7 nucleotides agree with TRBD1. Germline trimming cut 4 bases from V and 6 bases from J; bases unmatched to any gene: 10. From germline, CDR1 is KGHDR and CDR2 SFDVKD. The CDR3 runs to 16 residues. CDR3 coding DNA: TGTGCCACCAGTGACCGGGGACAGAACGAGGATGAAAAACTGTTTTTT. This codes for CATSDRGQNEDEKLFF.

V is TRBV25-1 and J is TRBJ2-7; 8 bases align to TRBD1. Trimming cost V 6 bases and J 4 bases; bases outside gene matches: 11. The CDR3 has 15 residues. CDR1 and CDR2 from the germline V gene are MGHDK and SYGVNS. As DNA, the CDR3 is TGTGCCAGCAGCCTCTCCCCCGGACAGGGTTACGAGCAGTACTTC. The encoded protein is CASSLSPGQGYEQYF.

This clonotype was detected ten times or more. The J gene is TRBJ2-7, the V gene TRBV7-2; tentatively, D is TRBD2 (5 bases). V gave up 6 bases and J gave up 9 bases, with 12 bases separating them. The CDR3 sequence is 11 residues long. The germline CDR1 and CDR2 sequences are SGHTA and FQGNSA. The CDR3: CASSLGGVQYF. Written as DNA, the CDR3 is TGTGCCAGCAGTCTCGGAGGAGTGCAGTACTTC. Drawing the rest from reference TRBV7-2 and TRBJ2-7, the complete variable domain is GAGVSQSPSNKVTEKGKDVELRCDPISGHTALYWYRQSLGQGLEFLIYFQGNSAPDKSGLPSDRFSAERTGGSVSTLTIQRTQQEDSAVYLCASSLGGVQYFGPGTRLTVT.

Notes on this clonotype: An end of the junction differs from the germline gene, which may be a read error. This chain connects TRBV7-9 to TRBJ2-7; 7 bases match TRBD1. CDR3 size: 14 residues. Germline assignment: CDR1 SEHNR and CDR2 FQNEAQ (reference sequence). Written as DNA, the CDR3 is TGTGCCATCAGCACCCGGACAGGTTTTTACGAGCAGTACTTC. Protein: CAISTRTGFYEQYF.

The chain links TRBV4-1 to TRBJ1-2, with 9 bases lining up with TRBD1. Losses at the gene ends were 6 bases for V and 2 bases for J; bases not matched to a gene: 7. The CDR3 is 15 residues long. The V gene's germline CDR1 is MGHRA and CDR2 YSYEKL. CDR3 coding DNA: TGCGCCAGCAGGAGTCCCGGGACAGGGAACTATGGCTACACCTTC. It codes for CASRSPGTGNYGYTF.

This clonotype occurred many times. V usage is TRBV9 and J usage is TRBJ1-2; D call uncertain. This CDR3 spans 14 amino acids. CDR1 and CDR2 (germline): SGDLS, YYNGEE. The germline V and J ends were trimmed by 4 bases and 3 bases, with 13 bases remaining between them. CDR3 nucleotides: TGTGCCAGCAGCAATAACCCGGGAGACTATGGCTACACCTTC. It translates to CASSNNPGDYGYTF.

As to this clonotype: At one boundary the junction diverges from the germline segment, which might be a read error. This sequence joins TRBV25-1 and TRBJ2-7; the match to TRBD2 covers 9 bases. CDR1 MGHDK and CDR2 SYGVNS come from the germline V gene. The CDR3 has 15 residues. CDR3 amino acids: CASSGPSGNSYEQYF. The CDR3 nucleotides read TGCGCCAGCAGTGGCCCTAGCGGGAATTCCTACGAGCAGTACTTC.

This chain connects TRBV7-9 to TRBJ1-4; TRBD1 is a possible D gene (5 bases). CDR1 is SEHNR, CDR2 FQNEAQ, per germline (reference sequence). There are 15 residues in the CDR3. The V end lost 5 bases, the J end lost 5 bases, and 15 bases lay between the germline ends. The CDR3 nucleotides are TGTGCCAGCAGCGGCCCGGGGGGGTTAAATGAAAAACTGTTTTTT. It yields the protein CASSGPGGLNEKLFF.

With regard to this clonotype: A single base separates this from a much larger clone, so it may be a read error. The chain carries TRBV7-9 and TRBJ1-6; TRBD1 agrees at 9 bases. V dropped 4 bases and J dropped 9; count of bases not matched to a gene: 7. The CDR3 runs to 15 residues. CDR1 and CDR2 from the germline V gene are SEHNR and FQNEAQ (reference sequence). CDR3 sequence reads: CASSSIGQGISPLHF. The CDR3 DNA follows: TGTGCCAGCAGCTCAATCGGACAGGGGATTTCACCCCTCCACTTT. Together with reference TRBV7-9 and TRBJ1-6, the CDR3 gives the full variable domain: DTGVSQNPRHKITKRGQNVTFRCDPISEHNRLYWYRQTLGQGPEFLTYFQNEAQLEKSRLLSDRFSAERPKGSFSTLEIQRTEQGDSAMYLCASSSIGQGISPLHFGNGTRLTVT.